The 21 T cell receptor beta chains below all came from one sample that was sequenced in a study of cytomegalovirus exposure and HLA in healthy donors. Both 60 Vbeta primers and 13 Jbeta primers went into the PCR. Repertoires were generated with immunoSEQ multiplex PCR, while TCRdb's copy carries only in-frame clones and drops some. The sample gives around 94,000 clones, over 60% of which show up once; 3% to 5% is in the top ten. The source material was PBMCs. Every receptor here comes from a man aged 25 to 45 in good health and CMV-seronegative.

V and J are TRBV5-1 and TRBJ2-4, with TRBD2 matching 9 bases. The CDR3 totals 15 residues. Germline V gene data show CDR1 as SGHRS and CDR2 as YFSETQ. Trimming took 2 bases from V and 1 from J; bases not matched to a gene: 1. This chain's CDR3 is CASSFAGGAKNIQYF. CDR3 nucleotides: TGCGCCAGCAGCTTTGCGGGGGGGGCCAAAAACATTCAGTACTTC. Using reference TRBV5-1 and TRBJ2-4 for the parts outside the CDR3, the full variable domain is KAGVTQTPRYLIKTRGQQVTLSCSPISGHRSVSWYQQTPGQGLQFLFEYFSETQRNKGNFPGRFSGRQFSNSRSEMNVSTLELGDSALYLCASSFAGGAKNIQYFGAGTRLSVL.

CDR3 in amino acids: CASSLVTGGDQETQYF. In nucleotides, the CDR3 is TGTGCCAGCAGCTTGGTTACAGGGGGCGACCAAGAGACCCAGTACTTC. The rearrangement uses TRBV5-5 and TRBJ2-5; 9 bases align to TRBD1. The germline V gene encodes CDR1 SGHKS and CDR2 YYEKEE (reference sequence). Trimming removed 0 bases from V and 0 bases from J; junction bases left unmatched: 3. CDR3 length: 16 amino acids.

The rearrangement uses TRBV18 and TRBJ2-5; 7 bases align to TRBD1. This CDR3 region has 14 residues. J lost 1 base, V lost 3 bases, and 2 bases had no gene match. Germline-derived CDR1 and CDR2 are KGHSH and LQKENI. As DNA, the CDR3 is TGTGCCAGCTCACCCGGGACAGTCCAAGAGACCCAGTACTTC. It encodes CASSPGTVQETQYF.

V is TRBV6-4 and J is TRBJ2-1, with D possibly matching TRBD2 (6 bases). V lost 0 bases and J lost 6, with 9 bases in between. The CDR3 is 14 amino acids. The germline CDR1 and CDR2 sequences are MRHNA and SNTAGT. The CDR3 DNA sequence: TGTGCCAGCAGTGACTCGAATAGCGGCAATGAGCAGTTCTTC. Translated: CASSDSNSGNEQFF.

With regard to this clone: Germline is not matched at one junction end, which may reflect a read error. CDR3 coding DNA: TGCGCCAGCAGCCCAGATCCTCAGACAACAGGGAACGCCGGGGAGCTGTTTTTT. Its translation is CASSPDPQTTGNAGELFF. This sequence joins TRBV5-1 and TRBJ2-2, with a weak D call TRBD1 (6 bases). The CDR3 totals 18 residues. The germline gives CDR1 SGHRS, CDR2 YFSETQ.

This chain connects TRBV7-3 to TRBJ2-5, with 8 nucleotides matching TRBD2. The CDR3 length is 16 residues. Germline trimming cut 5 bases from V and 1 base from J; bases unmatched to any gene: 9. The germline V gene has CDR1 SGHTA and CDR2 FQGTGA. CDR3: CASSNRGGGPQETQYF. In nucleotides, the CDR3 is TGTGCCAGCAGCAATCGCGGCGGGGGGCCCCAAGAGACCCAGTACTTC.

The table lists this clone with a count of one. The V gene is TRBV6-6, the J gene TRBJ2-1; 8 bases align to TRBD2. Per the germline V gene, CDR1 is MNHNY and CDR2 is SVGAGI (reference sequence). This CDR3 has 15 residues. The V and J ends lost 6 bases and 0 bases, in that order; junction bases with no gene match: 4. The CDR3 nucleotides are TGTGCCAGCAGCGTAGCGGGGAGCTCCTACAATGAGCAGTTCTTC. Protein sequence: CASSVAGSSYNEQFF.

This chain joins TRBV18 and TRBJ2-3, with 11 bases fitting TRBD2. The trim removed 3 bases at V and 5 bases at J, leaving 10 bases unmatched. Germline loops: CDR1 KGHSH, CDR2 LQKENI. The CDR3 length is 17 residues. The CDR3 here is CASSPSPPSGGRDTQYF. For the CDR3, the DNA is TGTGCCAGCTCACCGTCCCCGCCTAGCGGGGGGAGAGATACGCAGTATTTT.

The rearrangement uses TRBV6-4 and TRBJ2-2, with 8 bases aligning to TRBD2. The V segment lost 2 bases and the J segment 4 bases; nucleotides outside the gene matches: 3. CDR3 length: 15 amino acids. CDR1 MRHNA and CDR2 SNTAGT come from the germline V gene. CDR3 residues: CASSDGAGGTGELFF. For the CDR3, the DNA is TGTGCCAGCAGTGACGGCGCGGGAGGCACCGGGGAGCTGTTTTTT.

The V call is TRBV5-1, the J call TRBJ1-4, with TRBD1 as a possible D gene (5 bases). Germline V gives CDR1 SGHRS, CDR2 YFSETQ. Trimming cost V 2 bases and J 6 bases, with 20 bases left between them. The length of the CDR3 is 17 residues. The CDR3, as DNA: TGCGCCAGCAGCTTCTTTTACGGGGGACGCGTAGATGAAAAACTGTTTTTT. Translating gives CASSFFYGGRVDEKLFF.

Remarks on this clone: An end of the junction does not agree with germline; a read error may underlie this. The chain joins TRBV7-7 to TRBJ2-3, with 7 bases matching TRBD2. CDR3 length: 16 amino acids. Germline CDR1 and CDR2: SSHAT and FNYEAQ (reference sequence). The chain's CDR3 is CASSPSGRGSTDTQYF. The DNA for the CDR3 is TGTGCTAGCAGTCCTTCGGGGCGGGGGAGTACAGATACGCAGTATTTT.

The chain is built from TRBV15 and TRBJ2-7, with D perhaps TRBD1 (5 bases). The CDR3 is made up of 13 amino acids. Germline V gene sequence: CDR1 LNHNV, CDR2 YYDKDF (reference sequence). Trimming took off 1 base at V and 3 bases at J, with 7 bases between the two ends. CDR3 in DNA: TGTGCCACCAGCAGAGGACAGATCTACGAGCAGTACTTC. This encodes CATSRGQIYEQYF.

The gene calls are TRBV9 and TRBJ1-1, with TRBD1 as a possible D gene (5 bases). Germline CDR1 is SGDLS and CDR2 is YYNGEE. Trimming removed 1 base from V and 0 bases from J, with 10 bases in between. The CDR3 spans 15 residues. CDR3 nucleotide sequence: TGTGCCAGCAGCGTAACGACAGACTTGAACACTGAAGCTTTCTTT. Its protein product is CASSVTTDLNTEAFF.

J is TRBJ2-5 and V is TRBV7-6, with 11 bases matching TRBD2. The germline gives CDR1 SGHVS, CDR2 FNYEAQ. Trimming removed 6 bases from V and 7 bases from J; junction bases left unmatched: 13. The CDR3 is 16 amino acids. The CDR3 DNA reads TGTGCCAGCAGTTACACCGGGACTAGCGGCCCAGGGACCCAGTACTTC. Its translation is CASSYTGTSGPGTQYF.

This clone occurred once. The V gene is TRBV5-1, the J gene TRBJ2-5, with a weak D call TRBD2 (6 bases). This CDR3 contains 16 residues. The germline V gene encodes CDR1 SGHRS and CDR2 YFSETQ. Trimming removed 2 bases at V and 5 bases at J, with 19 bases between. CDR3 nucleotide sequence: TGCGCCAGCAGCTTAACCGGGACTGCCTGGACGGAGACCCAGTACTTC. It translates to CASSLTGTAWTETQYF.

The chain employs TRBV10-1 and TRBJ2-3; TRBD1 agrees at 7 bases. CDR1 is WNHNN and CDR2 is SYGVQD in the germline V gene (reference sequence). V shed 6 bases, J shed 1 base, and the junction held 7 bases outside the gene matches. The length of the CDR3 is 15 residues. The CDR3 loop is CASSGDSFRTDTQYF. For the CDR3, the DNA is TGCGCCAGCAGCGGGGACAGTTTCCGCACAGATACGCAGTATTTT.

This sequence joins TRBV5-1 and TRBJ2-5, with 8 bases that match TRBD1. The DNA end is more similar to TRBJ2-7, so the J call may be wrong. The CDR3 runs 15 residues. CDR1 SGHRS and CDR2 YFSETQ come from the germline V gene. The CDR3 protein is CASSLVDRGHYEQYF. In nucleotides, the CDR3 is TGCGCCAGCAGCTTGGTTGACAGGGGCCACTACGAGCAGTACTTC.

The gene calls are TRBV7-2 and TRBJ2-5; 8 bases map to TRBD1. J gave up 2 bases and V 5 bases, and 4 bases lay outside the gene matches. Germline CDR1 reads SGHTA; CDR2 reads FQGNSA. The CDR3 consists of 14 residues. Here the CDR3 reads CASSPHRGQETQYF. The CDR3 DNA is TGTGCCAGCAGCCCACACAGGGGGCAAGAGACCCAGTACTTC.

V and J are TRBV4-2 and TRBJ2-3, with D maybe TRBD2 (5 bases). V was trimmed by 0 bases and J by 1 base, leaving 8 bases between them. The length of the CDR3 is 15 residues. CDR1 LGHNA and CDR2 YNFKEQ come from the germline V gene. In nucleotides, the CDR3 is TGTGCCAGCAGCCAAGATACAGCGGGCACAGATACGCAGTATTTT. Encoded protein: CASSQDTAGTDTQYF.

V is TRBV18 and J is TRBJ2-5; the match to TRBD1 covers 10 bases. The DNA end favors TRBJ2-7, so the J call may be wrong. This CDR3 region has 14 residues. Germline CDR1 and CDR2: KGHSH and LQKENI. This CDR3 reads CASSIGQGGYEQYF. In DNA form, the CDR3 reads TGTGCCAGCTCAATCGGACAGGGGGGGTACGAGCAGTACTTC.

Only a few counts were recorded for this clone. The J gene is TRBJ2-7, the V gene TRBV7-9; D is perhaps TRBD1 (6 bases). Trimming stripped 1 base from V and 3 bases from J, with 16 bases between. The CDR3 length is 16 residues. The germline gives CDR1 SEHNR, CDR2 FQNEAQ (reference sequence). The CDR3 nucleotides read TGTGCCAGCAGCTTAGTATTCACAGGGACGAGCTACGAGCAGTACTTC. Its translation: CASSLVFTGTSYEQYF.